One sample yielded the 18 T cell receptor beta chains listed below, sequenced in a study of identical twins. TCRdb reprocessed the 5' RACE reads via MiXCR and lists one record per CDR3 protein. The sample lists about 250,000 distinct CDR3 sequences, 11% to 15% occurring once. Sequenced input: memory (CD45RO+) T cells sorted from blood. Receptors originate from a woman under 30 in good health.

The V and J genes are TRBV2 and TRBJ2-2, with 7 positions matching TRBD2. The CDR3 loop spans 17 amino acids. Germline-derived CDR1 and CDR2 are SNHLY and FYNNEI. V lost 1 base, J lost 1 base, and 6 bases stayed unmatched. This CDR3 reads CASSEGTSGVNTGELFF. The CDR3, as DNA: TGTGCCAGCAGTGAAGGTACCAGCGGGGTGAACACCGGGGAGCTGTTTTTT.

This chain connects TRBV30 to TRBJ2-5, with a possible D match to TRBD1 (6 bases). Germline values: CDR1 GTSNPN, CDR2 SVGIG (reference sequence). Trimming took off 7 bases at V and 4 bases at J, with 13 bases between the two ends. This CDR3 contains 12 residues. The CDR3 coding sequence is TGTGCCTACAACAGGGTAGCAGAGACCCAGTACTTC. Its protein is CAYNRVAETQYF. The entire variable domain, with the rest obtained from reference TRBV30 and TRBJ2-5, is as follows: SQTIHQWPATLVQPVGSPLSLECTVEGTSNPNLYWYRQAAGRGLQLLFYSVGIGQISSEVPQNLSASRPQDRQFILSSKKLLLSDSGFYLCAYNRVAETQYFGPGTRLLVL.

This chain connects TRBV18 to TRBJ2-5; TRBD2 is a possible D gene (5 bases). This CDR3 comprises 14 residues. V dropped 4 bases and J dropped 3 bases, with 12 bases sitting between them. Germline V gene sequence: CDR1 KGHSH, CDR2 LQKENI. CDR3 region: CASSRNRGKETQYF. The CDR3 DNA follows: TGTGCCAGCTCACGCAACCGGGGTAAAGAGACCCAGTACTTC.

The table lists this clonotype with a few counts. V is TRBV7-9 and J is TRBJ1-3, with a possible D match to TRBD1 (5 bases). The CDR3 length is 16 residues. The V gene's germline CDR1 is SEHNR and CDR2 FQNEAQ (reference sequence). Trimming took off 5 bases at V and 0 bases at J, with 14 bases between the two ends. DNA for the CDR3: TGTGCCAGCAGCCCAGGAGGGGCCCGCTCTGGAAACACCATATATTTT. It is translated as CASSPGGARSGNTIYF.

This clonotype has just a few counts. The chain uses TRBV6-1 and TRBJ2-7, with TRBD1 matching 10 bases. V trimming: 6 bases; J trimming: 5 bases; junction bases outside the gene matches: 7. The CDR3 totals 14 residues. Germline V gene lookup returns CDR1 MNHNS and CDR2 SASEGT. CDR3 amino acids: CASRPGQGIHEQYF. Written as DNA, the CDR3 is TGTGCCAGCAGACCGGGACAGGGGATCCACGAGCAGTACTTC.

CDR3 bases: TGTGCCAGCAGCTTCCTAACCACAAGCAAAAACATTCAGTACTTC. It encodes CASSFLTTSKNIQYF. The rearrangement joins TRBV28 to TRBJ2-4; D is uncertain. Trimming took 6 bases from V and 3 from J, leaving 15 bases between them. CDR1 and CDR2 from the germline V gene are MDHEN and SYDVKM. The CDR3 is 15 amino acids.

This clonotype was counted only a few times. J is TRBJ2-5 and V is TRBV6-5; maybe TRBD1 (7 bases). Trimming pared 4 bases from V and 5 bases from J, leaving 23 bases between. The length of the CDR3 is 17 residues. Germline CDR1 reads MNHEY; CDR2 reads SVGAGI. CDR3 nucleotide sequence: TGTGCCAGCAGTTCTCTGCCCCCCGGGACAGCGGGCGAGACCCAGTACTTC. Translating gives CASSSLPPGTAGETQYF.

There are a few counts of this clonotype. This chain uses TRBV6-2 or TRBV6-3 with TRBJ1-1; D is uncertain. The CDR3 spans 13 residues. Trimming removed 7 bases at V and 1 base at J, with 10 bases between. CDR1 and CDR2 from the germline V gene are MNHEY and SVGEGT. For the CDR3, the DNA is TGTGCCAGCACCTTAAGTACGAACACTGAAGCTTTCTTT. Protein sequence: CASTLSTNTEAFF.

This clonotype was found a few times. As DNA, the CDR3 is TGTGCCAGCGGAGCGGGGGTGGAGACCCAGTACTTC. Amino acids: CASGAGVETQYF. V gene TRBV6-6 combines with J gene TRBJ2-5; TRBD2 aligns across 8 bases. The CDR3 covers 12 residues. The germline V gene encodes CDR1 MNHNY and CDR2 SVGAGI (reference sequence). With V trimmed by 8 bases and J by 5 bases, 4 bases remained unmatched.

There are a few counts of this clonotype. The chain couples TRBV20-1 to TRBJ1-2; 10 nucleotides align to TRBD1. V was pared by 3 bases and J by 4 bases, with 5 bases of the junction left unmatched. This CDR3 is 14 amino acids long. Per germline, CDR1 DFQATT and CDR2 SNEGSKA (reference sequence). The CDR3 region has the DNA TGCAGTGCTAGCCCCGGGACAGGGGTCTATGGCTACACCTTC. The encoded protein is CSASPGTGVYGYTF.

CDR3 sequence: CASSGTGATKLFF. CDR3 DNA sequence: TGTGCCAGCAGCGGCACAGGGGCGACCAAACTGTTTTTT. The chain combines TRBV7-9 with TRBJ1-4, with TRBD1 matching over 7 bases. Germline V lookup: CDR1 SEHNR, CDR2 FQNEAQ (reference sequence). The V and J ends lost 5 bases and 11 bases, in that order; junction bases with no gene match: 8. The CDR3 has 13 amino acids.

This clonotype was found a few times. The CDR3 is CASSQDSGNEKLFF. CDR3 nucleotide sequence: TGTGCCAGCAGCCAGGACAGCGGTAATGAAAAACTGTTTTTT. The gene calls are TRBV9 and TRBJ1-4; possible D gene TRBD1, 6 bases. Germline V gene lookup returns CDR1 SGDLS and CDR2 YYNGEE. The CDR3 is 14 residues long. The V gene lost 4 bases and the J gene lost 4 bases, with 11 bases spanning the gap.

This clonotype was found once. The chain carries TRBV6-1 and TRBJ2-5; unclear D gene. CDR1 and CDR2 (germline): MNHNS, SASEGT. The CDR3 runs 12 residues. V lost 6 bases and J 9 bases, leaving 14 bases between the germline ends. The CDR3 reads CASSHGPGPQYF. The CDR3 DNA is TGTGCCAGCAGCCACGGCCCGGGTCCCCAGTACTTC.

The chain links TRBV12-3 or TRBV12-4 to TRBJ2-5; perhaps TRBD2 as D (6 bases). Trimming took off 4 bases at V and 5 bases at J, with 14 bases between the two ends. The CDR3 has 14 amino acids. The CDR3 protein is CASSSRGGGETQYF. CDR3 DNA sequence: TGTGCCAGCAGTTCTCGGGGTGGGGGGGAGACCCAGTACTTC.

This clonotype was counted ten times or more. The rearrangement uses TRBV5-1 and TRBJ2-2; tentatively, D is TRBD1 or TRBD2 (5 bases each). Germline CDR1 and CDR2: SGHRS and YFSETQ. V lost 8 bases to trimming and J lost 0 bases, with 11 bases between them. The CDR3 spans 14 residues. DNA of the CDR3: TGCGCCAGTTCAGGGACGGCGAACACCGGGGAGCTGTTTTTT. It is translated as CASSGTANTGELFF.

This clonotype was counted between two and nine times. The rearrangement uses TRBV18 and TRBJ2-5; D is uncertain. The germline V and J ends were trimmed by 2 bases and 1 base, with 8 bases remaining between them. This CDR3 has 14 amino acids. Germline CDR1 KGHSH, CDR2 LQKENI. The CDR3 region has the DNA TGTGCCAGCTCACCAATGGCTGTCCAAGAGACCCAGTACTTC. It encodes CASSPMAVQETQYF.

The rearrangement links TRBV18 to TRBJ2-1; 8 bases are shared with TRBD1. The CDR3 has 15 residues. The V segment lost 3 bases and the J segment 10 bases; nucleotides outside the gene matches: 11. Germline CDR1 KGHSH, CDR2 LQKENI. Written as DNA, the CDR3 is TGTGCCAGCTCACCGGGAGTTCAGGGGGCGGGGGAGCAGTTCTTC. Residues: CASSPGVQGAGEQFF.

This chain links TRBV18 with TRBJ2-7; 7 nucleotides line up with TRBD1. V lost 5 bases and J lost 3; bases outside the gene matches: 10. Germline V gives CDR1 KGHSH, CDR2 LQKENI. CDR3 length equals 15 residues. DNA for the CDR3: TGTGCCAGCTCAGCTGCCGGGACAGTCAACTACGAGCAGTACTTC. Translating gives CASSAAGTVNYEQYF. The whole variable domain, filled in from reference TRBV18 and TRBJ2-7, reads NAGVMQNPRHLVRRRGQEARLRCSPMKGHSHVYWYRQLPEEGLKFMVYLQKENIIDESGMPKERFSAEFPKEGPSILRIQQVVRGDSAAYFCASSAAGTVNYEQYFGPGTRLTVT.